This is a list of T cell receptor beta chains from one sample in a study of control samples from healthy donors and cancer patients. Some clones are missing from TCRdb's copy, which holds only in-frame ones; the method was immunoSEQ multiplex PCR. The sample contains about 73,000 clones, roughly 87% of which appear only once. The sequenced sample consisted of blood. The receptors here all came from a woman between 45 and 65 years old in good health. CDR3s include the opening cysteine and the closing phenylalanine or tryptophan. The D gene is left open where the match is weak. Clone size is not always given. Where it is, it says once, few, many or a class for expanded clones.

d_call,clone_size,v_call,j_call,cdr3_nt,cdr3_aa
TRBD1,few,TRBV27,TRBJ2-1,TGTGCCAGCAGCAGACAGGGAAGTTCCTACAATGAGCAGTTCTTC,CASSRQGSSYNEQFF
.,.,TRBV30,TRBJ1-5,TGTGCCTGGAGTTCCCTCGGGGGTCCCCAGCCCCAGCATTTT,CAWSSLGGPQPQHF
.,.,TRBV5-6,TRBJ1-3,TGTGCCAGCAGCTTGCAGGGGTCCGGAAACACCATATATTTT,CASSLQGSGNTIYF
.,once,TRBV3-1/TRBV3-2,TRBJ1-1,TGTGCCAGCAGCCAAGATAAGTTCCGCGGGTCTATCTTGAACACTGAAGCTTTCTTT,CASSQDKFRGSILNTEAFF
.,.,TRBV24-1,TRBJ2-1,TGTGCCACCAGTGACCACGTCCAGGGGTCGAGACAGTTCTTC,CATSDHVQGSRQFF
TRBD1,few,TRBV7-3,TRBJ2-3,TGTGCCAGCAGCCCAGGGGGCGCGCAGTCCCCTACGCAGTATTTT,CASSPGGAQSPTQYF
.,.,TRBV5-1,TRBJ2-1,TGCGCCAGCAGCCTCGGGGTAGTCAATGAGCAGTTCTTC,CASSLGVVNEQFF
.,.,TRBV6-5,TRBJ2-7,TGTGCCAGCAGTCTTCCTCCATCCTACGAGCAGTACTTC,CASSLPPSYEQYF
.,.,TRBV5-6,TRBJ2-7,TGTGCCAGCAGCTTGGGGACAGCTAACAACGAGCAGTACTTC,CASSLGTANNEQYF
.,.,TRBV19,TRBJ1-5,TGTGCCAGTAGTGTAACAGGGTGGGGTCAGCCCCAGCATTTT,CASSVTGWGQPQHF
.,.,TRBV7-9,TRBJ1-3,TGTGCCAGCAGCTTAGCGCAGGGAAACACCATATATTTT,CASSLAQGNTIYF
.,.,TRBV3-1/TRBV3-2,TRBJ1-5,TGTGCCAGCAGCCAAGGGGCAGGGAAGGAGCCCCAGCATTTT,CASSQGAGKEPQHF
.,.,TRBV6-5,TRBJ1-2,TGTGCCAGCAAGCTAGACCGGCGGGGTAACTATGGCTACACCTTC,CASKLDRRGNYGYTF
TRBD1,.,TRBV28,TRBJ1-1,TGTGCCAGCAGCACCAGGGGGCTGAACACTGAAGCTTTCTTT,CASSTRGLNTEAFF
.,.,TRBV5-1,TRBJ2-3,TGCGCCAGCAGCTATGACGGAGGCACAGATACGCAGTATTTT,CASSYDGGTDTQYF
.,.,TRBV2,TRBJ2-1,TGTGCCAGCATACTAGCAGCCCAGGGGGAGCAGTTCTTC,CASILAAQGEQFF
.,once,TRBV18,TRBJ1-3,TGTGCCAGCTCACGCCGGGACATTTCTGGAAACACCATATATTTT,CASSRRDISGNTIYF
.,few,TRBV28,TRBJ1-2,TGTGCCAGCGCCTCAACAGGGTTCGGCTACACCTTC,CASASTGFGYTF
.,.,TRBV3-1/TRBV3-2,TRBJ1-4,TGTGCCAGCAGCCCCCAGGGAACTAATGAAAAACTGTTTTTT,CASSPQGTNEKLFF
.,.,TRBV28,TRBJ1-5,TGTGCCAGCAGCCACGCTTGGGGCCAGCCTCAATTACAGCCCCAGCATTTT,CASSHAWGQPQLQPQHF
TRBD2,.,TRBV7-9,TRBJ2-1,TGTGCCAGCAGCTTAGTGAGACTAGCTGTAAATGAGCAGTTCTTC,CASSLVRLAVNEQFF
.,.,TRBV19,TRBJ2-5,TGTGCCAGTGCTGACGGGAAGGAGACCCAGTACTTC,CASADGKETQYF
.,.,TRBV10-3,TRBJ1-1,TGTGCCACCACGGGGGGCATGAACACTGAAGCTTTCTTT,CATTGGMNTEAFF
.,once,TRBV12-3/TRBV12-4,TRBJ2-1,TGTGCCAGCAGTTGGCTTGACGGGGATGAGCAGTTCTTC,CASSWLDGDEQFF
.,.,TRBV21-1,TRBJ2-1,TGTGCCAGCAGAAAGGGGAGAGACGAAGGGACTAGCGGGAGGGCCGCGCTCAATGAGCAGTTCTTC,CASRKGRDEGTSGRAALNEQFF
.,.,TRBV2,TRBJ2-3,TGTGCCAGCAGTGGAATCGTCAGGAAGGGTCTAAGCACAGATACGCAGTATTTT,CASSGIVRKGLSTDTQYF
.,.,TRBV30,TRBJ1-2,TGTGCCTACAATCAGGGCTCGCTACACTATGGCTACACCTTC,CAYNQGSLHYGYTF
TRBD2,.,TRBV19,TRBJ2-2,TGTGCCAGTAGTTACGGGAGGGCCGGGGAGCTGTTTTTT,CASSYGRAGELFF
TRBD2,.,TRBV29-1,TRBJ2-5,TGCAGCGTTGACGCGGCCCTAGCGGGAAAAGAGACCCAGTACTTC,CSVDAALAGKETQYF
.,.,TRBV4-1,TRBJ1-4,TGCGCCAGCAGCCAGGTTGTTGAAAAACTGTTTTTT,CASSQVVEKLFF
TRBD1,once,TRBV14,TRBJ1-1,TGTGCCAGCAGCTCTCTGAGGACAGGGCCGGCCACTGAAGCTTTCTTT,CASSSLRTGPATEAFF
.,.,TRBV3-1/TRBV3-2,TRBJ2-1,TGTGCCAGCAGCCCCTACCCTCTAGCACTAGGTTCCTACAATGAGCAGTTCTTC,CASSPYPLALGSYNEQFF
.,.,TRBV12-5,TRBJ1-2,TGTGCTAGTGGTTTGGCCCGGATTTATGGCTACACCTTC,CASGLARIYGYTF
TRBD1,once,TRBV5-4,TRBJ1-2,TGTGCCAGCAGCGTCGACAGGGAAGACTACACCTTC,CASSVDREDYTF
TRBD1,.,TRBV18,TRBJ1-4,TGTGCCAGCTCACCATCTTTACAGGGGATGATTGCAACTAATGAAAAACTGTTTTTT,CASSPSLQGMIATNEKLFF
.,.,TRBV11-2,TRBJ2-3,TGTGCCAGCAGCTTAGTTGGCAGGTTGGCGTTGGATACGCAGTATTTT,CASSLVGRLALDTQYF
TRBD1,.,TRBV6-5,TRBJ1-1,TGTGCCAGCTTTTCAGGCGCAGGGGGGAACACTGAAGCTTTCTTT,CASFSGAGGNTEAFF
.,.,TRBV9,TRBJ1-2,TGTGCCAGCAGTAGGGACCACCTGGGGGGCTACACCTTC,CASSRDHLGGYTF
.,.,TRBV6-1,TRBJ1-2,TGTGCCAGCAGTGAAAGGAGGGAAGCTAATACCTTC,CASSERREANTF
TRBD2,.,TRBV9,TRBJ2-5,TGTGCCAGCAGCGCAGGACTAGCGGGAATGTTCGGTGTTGAGACCCAGTACTTC,CASSAGLAGMFGVETQYF
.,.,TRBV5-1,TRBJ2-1,TGCGCCAGCAAGGGTGGTACACCGACCTACAATGAGCAGTTCTTC,CASKGGTPTYNEQFF
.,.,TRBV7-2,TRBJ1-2,TGTGCCAGCAGCTTAGCGTATCTCAACTATGGCTACACCTTC,CASSLAYLNYGYTF
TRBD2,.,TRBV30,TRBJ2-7,TGTGCCTGGGTGGGACTAGCGGGAGGGGACGAGCAGTACTTC,CAWVGLAGGDEQYF
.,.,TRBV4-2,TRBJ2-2,TGTGCCAGCAGCCAAGATAAGGGTATTTCCGGGGAGCTGTTTTTT,CASSQDKGISGELFF
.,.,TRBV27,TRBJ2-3,TGTGCCAGCAGTTTAAGTGCTCGGGGGGCGGGAGTGGATACGCAGTATTTT,CASSLSARGAGVDTQYF